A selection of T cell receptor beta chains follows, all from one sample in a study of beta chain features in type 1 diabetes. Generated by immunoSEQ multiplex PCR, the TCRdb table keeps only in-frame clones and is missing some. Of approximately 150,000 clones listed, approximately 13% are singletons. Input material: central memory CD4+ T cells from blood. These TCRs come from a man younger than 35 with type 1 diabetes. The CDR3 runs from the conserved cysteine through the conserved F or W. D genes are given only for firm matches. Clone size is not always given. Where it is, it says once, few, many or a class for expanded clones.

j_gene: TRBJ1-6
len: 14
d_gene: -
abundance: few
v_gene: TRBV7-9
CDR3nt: TGTGCCAGCAGCCCTTCGACGGAGGATTCACCCCTCCACTTT
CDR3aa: CASSPSTEDSPLHF

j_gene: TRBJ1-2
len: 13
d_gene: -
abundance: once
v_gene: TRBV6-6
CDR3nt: TGTGCCAGCAGTCCCTCCCCGGGGTTCGGCTACACCTTC
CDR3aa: CASSPSPGFGYTF

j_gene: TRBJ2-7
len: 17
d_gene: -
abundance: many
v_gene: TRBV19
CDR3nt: TGTGCCAGTAGGCGAACCTACAGTATAATTACCCCCTACGAGCAGTACTTC
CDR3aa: CASRRTYSIITPYEQYF

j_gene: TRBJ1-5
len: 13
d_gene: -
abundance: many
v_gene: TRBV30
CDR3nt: TGTGCCTGGAGCGGGGATAGCAATCAGCCCCAGCATTTT
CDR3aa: CAWSGDSNQPQHF

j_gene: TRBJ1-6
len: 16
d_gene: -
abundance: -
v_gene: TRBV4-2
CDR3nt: TGTGCCAGCAGCCAAGGCCCGCTTGGGGGTTATTCACCCCTCCACTTT
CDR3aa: CASSQGPLGGYSPLHF

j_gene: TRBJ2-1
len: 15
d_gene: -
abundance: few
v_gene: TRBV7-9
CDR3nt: TGTGCCAGCTTCCGGGCAGACAGCTCCTACAATGAGCAGTTCTTC
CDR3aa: CASFRADSSYNEQFF

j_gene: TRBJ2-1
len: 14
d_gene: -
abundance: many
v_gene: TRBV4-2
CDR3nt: TGTGCCAGCAGCCACAACCAGGACTACAATGAGCAGTTCTTC
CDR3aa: CASSHNQDYNEQFF

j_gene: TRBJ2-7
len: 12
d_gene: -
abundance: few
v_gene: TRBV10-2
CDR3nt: TGCGCCAGCAGTGAGGGGGAGAACAAGCAGTACTTC
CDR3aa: CASSEGENKQYF

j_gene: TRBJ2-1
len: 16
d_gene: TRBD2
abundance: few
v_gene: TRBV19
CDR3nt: TGTGCCAGTAGTTTGCGGACTAGCGGGGTGGGCAATGAGCAGTTCTTC
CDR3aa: CASSLRTSGVGNEQFF

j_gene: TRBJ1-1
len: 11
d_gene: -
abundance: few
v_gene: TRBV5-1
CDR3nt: TGCGCCAGCACCGGGGACACTGAAGCTTTCTTT
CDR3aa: CASTGDTEAFF

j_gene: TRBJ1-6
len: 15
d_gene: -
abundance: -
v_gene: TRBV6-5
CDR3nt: TGTGCCAGCAGTTACCAACAGGGAATCGGTTCACCCCTCCACTTT
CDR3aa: CASSYQQGIGSPLHF

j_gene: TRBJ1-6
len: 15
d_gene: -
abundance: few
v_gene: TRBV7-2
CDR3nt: TGTGCCAGCAGCCCGGCGGACTCCTATAATTCACCCCTCCACTTT
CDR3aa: CASSPADSYNSPLHF

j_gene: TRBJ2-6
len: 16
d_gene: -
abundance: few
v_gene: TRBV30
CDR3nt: TGTGCCTGGAGTGTACTTGGGGCAGCTGGGGCCAACGTCCTGACTTTC
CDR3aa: CAWSVLGAAGANVLTF

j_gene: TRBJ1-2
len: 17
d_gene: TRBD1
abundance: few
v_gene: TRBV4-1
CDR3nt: TGCGCCAGCAGCCAAGGATCCGGGACAGGGATCGCCTATGGCTACACCTTC
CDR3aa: CASSQGSGTGIAYGYTF

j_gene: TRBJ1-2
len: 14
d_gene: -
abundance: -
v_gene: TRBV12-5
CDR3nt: TGTGCTAGTGGTTTGGTACCGGATAACTATGGCTACACCTTC
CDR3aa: CASGLVPDNYGYTF

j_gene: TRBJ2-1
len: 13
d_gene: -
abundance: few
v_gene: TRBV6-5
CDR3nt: TGTGCCAGCAGCGACGGATACTACAATGAGCAGTTCTTC
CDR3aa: CASSDGYYNEQFF

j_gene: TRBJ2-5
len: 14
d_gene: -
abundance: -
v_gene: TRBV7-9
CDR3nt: TGTGCCAGCAGCTTAGACGGGACCCTGGAGACCCAGTACTTC
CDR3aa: CASSLDGTLETQYF

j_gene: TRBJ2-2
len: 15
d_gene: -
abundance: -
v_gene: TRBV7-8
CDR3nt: TGTGCCAGCAGCTTAGTGGCTAGCAGTACCGGGGAGCTGTTTTTT
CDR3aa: CASSLVASSTGELFF

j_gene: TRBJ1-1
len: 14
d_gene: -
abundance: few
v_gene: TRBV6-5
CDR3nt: TGTGCCAGCAGCCGGGACCCGGCTAGCACTGAAGCTTTCTTT
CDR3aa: CASSRDPASTEAFF

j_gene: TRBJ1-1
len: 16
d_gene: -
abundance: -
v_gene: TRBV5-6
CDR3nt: TGTGCCAGCAGCTCGGACAGAATGGGGCAGAACACTGAAGCTTTCTTT
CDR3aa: CASSSDRMGQNTEAFF

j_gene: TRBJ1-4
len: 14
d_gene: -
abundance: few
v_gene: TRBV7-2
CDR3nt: TGTGCCAGCAGCTTAGTGGGGACTTCGGAAAAACTGTTTTTT
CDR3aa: CASSLVGTSEKLFF

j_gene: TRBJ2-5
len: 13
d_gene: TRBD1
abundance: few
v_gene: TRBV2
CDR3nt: TGTGCCAGCACCCGGGACAGTCGAGAGACCCAGTACTTC
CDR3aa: CASTRDSRETQYF

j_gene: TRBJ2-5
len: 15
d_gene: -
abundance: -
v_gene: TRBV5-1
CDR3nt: TGCGCCAGCGATCCGGGACAAGGATACCAAGAGACCCAGTACTTC
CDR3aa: CASDPGQGYQETQYF

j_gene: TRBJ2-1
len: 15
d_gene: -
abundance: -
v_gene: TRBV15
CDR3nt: TGTGCCACCAGCAGAGATCGTAGTTACGAAGTCCCGCAGTTCTTC
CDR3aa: CATSRDRSYEVPQFF

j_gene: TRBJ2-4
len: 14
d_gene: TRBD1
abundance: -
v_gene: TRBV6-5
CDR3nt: TGTGCCAGCAGTCAAGACAGGGGCAAAAACATTCAGTACTTC
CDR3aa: CASSQDRGKNIQYF

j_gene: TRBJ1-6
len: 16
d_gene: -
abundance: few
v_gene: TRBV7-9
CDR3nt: TGTGCCAGCAGAATAACGACCGGCGGGGGGCAGGCACCCCTCCACTTT
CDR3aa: CASRITTGGGQAPLHF

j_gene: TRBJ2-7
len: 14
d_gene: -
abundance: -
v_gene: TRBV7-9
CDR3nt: TGTGCCAGCAGCTTAGGCCCCCACGGCTACGAGCAGTACTTC
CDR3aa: CASSLGPHGYEQYF

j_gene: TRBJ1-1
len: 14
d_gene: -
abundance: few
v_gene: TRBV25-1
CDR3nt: TGTGCCAGCAGTGAATACCATCAGAACACTGAAGCTTTCTTT
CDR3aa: CASSEYHQNTEAFF

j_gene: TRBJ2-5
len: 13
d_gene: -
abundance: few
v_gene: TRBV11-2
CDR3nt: TGTGCCAGCAGCCCGCGATTCCAAGAGACCCAGTACTTC
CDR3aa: CASSPRFQETQYF

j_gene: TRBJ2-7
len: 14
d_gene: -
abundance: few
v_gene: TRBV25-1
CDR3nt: TGTGCCAGCAGTGAACAGGACGGCTCTACGAGGCAGTACTTC
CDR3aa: CASSEQDGSTRQYF

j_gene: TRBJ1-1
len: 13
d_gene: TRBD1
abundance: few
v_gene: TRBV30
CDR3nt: TGTGCCTGGACCGCAGGGGGTATCACTGAAGCTTTCTTT
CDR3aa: CAWTAGGITEAFF

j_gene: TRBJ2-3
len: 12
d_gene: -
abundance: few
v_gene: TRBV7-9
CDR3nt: TGTGCCAGCAGCCCCGGGGGTGATACGCAGTATTTT
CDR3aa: CASSPGGDTQYF

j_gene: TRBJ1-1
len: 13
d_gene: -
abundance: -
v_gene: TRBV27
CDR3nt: TGTGCCAGCAGTCAAAGGGGTCGGACTGAAGCTTTCTTT
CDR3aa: CASSQRGRTEAFF

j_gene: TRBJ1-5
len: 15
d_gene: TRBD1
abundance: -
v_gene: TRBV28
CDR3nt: TGTGCCAGCAGTTCCCAGGGGGCTGGCAATCAGCCCCAGCATTTT
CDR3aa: CASSSQGAGNQPQHF

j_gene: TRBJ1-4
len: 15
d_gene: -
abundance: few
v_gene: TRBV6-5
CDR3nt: TGTGCCAGCAGTTACTCGGGAGGATCTAATGAAAAACTGTTTTTT
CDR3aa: CASSYSGGSNEKLFF

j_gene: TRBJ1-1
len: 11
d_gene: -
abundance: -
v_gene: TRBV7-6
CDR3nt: TGTGCCAGCAGCTTGAACACTGAAGCTTTCTTT
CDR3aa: CASSLNTEAFF

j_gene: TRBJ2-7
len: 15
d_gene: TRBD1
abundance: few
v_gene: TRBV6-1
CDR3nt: TGTGCCAGCGTAAGGGACAGGCACAACTCCTACGAGCAGTACTTC
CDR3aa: CASVRDRHNSYEQYF

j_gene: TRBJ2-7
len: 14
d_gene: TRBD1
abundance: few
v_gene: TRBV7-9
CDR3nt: TGTGCCAGCAGCCCCCGAGGGGGCAGCGACGAGCAGTACTTC
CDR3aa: CASSPRGGSDEQYF

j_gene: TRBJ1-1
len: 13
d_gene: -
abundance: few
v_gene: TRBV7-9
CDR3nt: TGTGCCAGCAGCCTTCTGGAAAGCACTGAAGCTTTCTTT
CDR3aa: CASSLLESTEAFF

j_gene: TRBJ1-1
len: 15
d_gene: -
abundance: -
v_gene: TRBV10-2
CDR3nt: TGCGCCAGCAGTGAGTCAAACCAGGGGTACACTGAAGCTTTCTTT
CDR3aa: CASSESNQGYTEAFF

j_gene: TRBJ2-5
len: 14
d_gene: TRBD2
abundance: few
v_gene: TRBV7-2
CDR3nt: TGTGCCAGCAGGTCTTGGGCGGGGGGCGAGACCCAGTACTTC
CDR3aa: CASRSWAGGETQYF

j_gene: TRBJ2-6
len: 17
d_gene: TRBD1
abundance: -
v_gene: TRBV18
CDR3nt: TGTGCCAGCTCACCGGGACAGATTCCTTCTGGGGCCAACGTCCTGACTTTC
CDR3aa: CASSPGQIPSGANVLTF

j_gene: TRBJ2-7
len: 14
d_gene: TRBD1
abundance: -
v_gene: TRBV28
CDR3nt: TGTGCCAGCAGTTTAACGGGACAGGTCTACGAGCAGTACTTC
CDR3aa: CASSLTGQVYEQYF

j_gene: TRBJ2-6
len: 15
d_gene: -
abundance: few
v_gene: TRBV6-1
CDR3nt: TGTGCCAGCACCAAAGGCTCCTCTGGGGCCAACGTCCTGACTTTC
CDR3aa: CASTKGSSGANVLTF